This T cell receptor (beta chain) emerged from a study of T cell responses to AZD1222 COVID-19 vaccine. Study-wide points: Across the whole spike, CD4 TCRs peaked at regions 160-218 and 743-854.

Germline V gene lookup returns CDR1 SGHRS and CDR2 YFSETQ. Deletions cut 0 bases from V and 6 bases from J, with 13 bases between. This CDR3 contains 15 residues. Repertoires were generated with immunoSEQ multiplex PCR, while TCRdb's copy carries only in-frame clones and drops some. The table records roughly 160,000 clones, more than 75% of them present only once. Comments on this clone: The antigen remains undetermined.

Sequenced here: peripheral blood, sampled 28 days after the second AZD1222 dose. This TCR came from an adult who received the AZD1222 COVID-19 vaccine. The chain uses TRBV5-1 and TRBJ1-5, with D maybe TRBD1 (5 bases). The CDR3 here is CASSLEGTVGQPQHF. The DNA of the CDR3 is TGCGCCAGCAGCTTGGAAGGGACGGTAGGTCAGCCCCAGCATTTT.